Described below is a single TCR beta chain sequence and its context. Method: immunoSEQ multiplex PCR; TCRdb's copy keeps in-frame clones and lacks some. Altogether some 250,000 clones are present, around 88% being singletons, with the ten largest covering around 10%. Germline CDR1 reads KGHSH; CDR2 reads LQKENI. After removal of 4 bases from V and 5 bases from J, the junction contained 7 bases not matched to a gene. The CDR3 is 15 amino acids. This sample is part of a study of blood T cell repertoires in COVID-19. Overall study: PBMCs, B-cell-depleted T cells, or T cells were the source of the cDNA or gDNA that made up the material.

Participant age was roughly 18 to 95 years, and participants resided in 25 or so US areas. Researchers sorted participants into cohorts using their self-reported clinical history. In Cohort 3, a recovered donor had either two negative PCRs, clearance, or symptom resolution. The gene calls are TRBV18 and TRBJ2-2, with 7 bases lining up with TRBD1. Specimen: PBMCs or T cells enriched from blood (not recorded which). This clonotype was sampled from a man between 40 and 49 years old who had recovered from COVID-19. The CDR3 protein is CASSQSTGSTGELFF. DNA of the CDR3: TGTGCCAGCTCACAGTCGACAGGGAGTACCGGGGAGCTGTTTTTT.